These T cell receptor beta chains were read from a single sample in a study of response to subunit inactivated influenza vaccine. TCRdb re-called the RT-PCR reads through MiXCR, storing one row per CDR3 protein. The sample has 150,000 to 200,000 distinct CDR3 sequences, roughly 11% seen once. The sample was non-naive T cells sorted from PBMCs, taken 45 days after vaccination. Receptors were obtained from a middle-aged man who received an inactivated influenza vaccine. Both conserved end residues are part of each CDR3. Each record gives: D gene, clone size, V gene, J gene, CDR3 DNA, CDR3 protein. D genes are given only for firm matches. Size is omitted from some rows. Given values are once, few, many or a class for expanded clones.

NA,NA,TRBV25-1,TRBJ1-1,TGTGCCAGCAGTGAATCGAGGACGGGGAACACTGAAGCTTTCTTT,CASSESRTGNTEAFF
TRBD1,few,TRBV5-1,TRBJ2-7,TGCGCCAGCAGCTTACAGCCGCCGGGACAGGGGTACGAGCAGTACTTC,CASSLQPPGQGYEQYF
NA,many,TRBV4-1,TRBJ2-5,TGCGCCAGCAGCCAAGTCGGGGCAGGGAGAGAGACCCAGTACTTC,CASSQVGAGRETQYF
TRBD2,many,TRBV29-1,TRBJ2-1,TGCAGCGCCCTTCTTGGGACTAGTAAGGGCAATGAGCAGTTCTTC,CSALLGTSKGNEQFF
NA,NA,TRBV20-1,TRBJ1-1,TGCAGTGCTAGGGTAGCGGTTTATCCGAACACTGAAGCTTTCTTT,CSARVAVYPNTEAFF
NA,many,TRBV20-1,TRBJ1-1,TGCAGCCCCAATCGGGACATGAACACTGAAGCTTTCTTT,CSPNRDMNTEAFF
TRBD1,many,TRBV7-6,TRBJ1-2,TGTGCCAGCAGCCCAAGCGACAGGGGTCCCTACTATGGCTACACCTTC,CASSPSDRGPYYGYTF
TRBD1,few,TRBV7-2,TRBJ2-7,TGTGCCAGCAGCTTAATTTCAGTCCAACAGGGGGGAGAGCAGTACTTC,CASSLISVQQGGEQYF
NA,NA,TRBV7-2,TRBJ2-5,TGTGCCAGCAGCTTATCGGGAAAAGAGACCCAGTACTTC,CASSLSGKETQYF
NA,NA,TRBV27,TRBJ1-2,TGTGCCAGCAGTACCGGGAACTATGGCTACACCTTC,CASSTGNYGYTF
TRBD1,few,TRBV7-9,TRBJ2-7,TGTGCCAGCAGCACCGGGACAGGGGCCGACGAGCAGTACTTC,CASSTGTGADEQYF
NA,NA,TRBV6-2/TRBV6-3,TRBJ2-1,NA,CASSSSLSGYNEQFF
NA,many,TRBV7-8,TRBJ2-1,TGTGCCAGCAGCTTAGCATCGGCAGGGCCCTCCTACAATGAGCAGTTCTTC,CASSLASAGPSYNEQFF
NA,few,TRBV4-2,TRBJ2-3,TGTGCCAGCAGCCAAAGAAGTGGGACATTCACAGATACGCAGTATTTT,CASSQRSGTFTDTQYF
TRBD1,many,TRBV2,TRBJ2-7,TGTGCCGGTGCCGGGACAGTAGTCGGCGAGCAGTACTTC,CAGAGTVVGEQYF
TRBD1,NA,TRBV10-2,TRBJ2-6,TGCGCCAGCAGTGAGTGGACAGGGGTTTTCTCTGGGGCCAACGTCCTGACTTTC,CASSEWTGVFSGANVLTF
NA,few,TRBV7-8,TRBJ2-4,TGTGCCAGCAGCCCTAGGGGGAGGAAAAACATTCAGTACTTC,CASSPRGRKNIQYF
TRBD2,NA,TRBV12-3/TRBV12-4,TRBJ2-5,TGTGCCAGCAGTTTGCAAGGACTAGCGAGGGTGGAGACCCAGTACTTC,CASSLQGLARVETQYF
TRBD1,NA,TRBV20-1,TRBJ2-7,TGCAGTGCGGCCGGGACAGGGGGCGCCTCCTACGAGCAGTACTTC,CSAAGTGGASYEQYF
NA,NA,TRBV27,TRBJ2-7,TGTGCCAGCAGTTCTTACCGCAGGGGCTACGAGCAGTACTTC,CASSSYRRGYEQYF
NA,many,TRBV12-3/TRBV12-4,TRBJ2-4,TGTGCCAGCAGTTTCGGGGTGTTAGACATTCAGTACTTC,CASSFGVLDIQYF
TRBD1,once,TRBV6-2/TRBV6-3,TRBJ2-2,TGTGCCAGCAGTCCTGACAGGGGGCCCGGGGAGCTGTTTTTT,CASSPDRGPGELFF
TRBD1,NA,TRBV6-1,TRBJ1-5,TGTGCCAGCGGGAGGACAGGGAACAATCAGCCCCAGCATTTT,CASGRTGNNQPQHF
NA,NA,TRBV9,TRBJ2-7,TGTGCCAGCAGCGTCAACATGAACTCCTACGAGCAGTACTTC,CASSVNMNSYEQYF
NA,many,TRBV28,TRBJ2-7,TGTGCCAGCATTCGTCGGCTCGGGACGCTCTCCTACGAGCAGTACTTC,CASIRRLGTLSYEQYF
NA,few,TRBV12-3/TRBV12-4,TRBJ1-1,TGTGCCAGCAGAACTTCAGCGGGGAACACTGAAGCTTTCTTT,CASRTSAGNTEAFF